This T cell receptor beta chain stems from a study of OX40 agonist ivuxolimab in advanced cancers. Study as a whole: As their treatment, patients were administered ivuxolimab, an agonistic anti-OX40 (CD134) antibody. From roughly 20 to 85 years was the age range, with a mean of around 57 years, and over 70% were male.

Study-level points and caveats: The mean number of expanded clones was higher in CD8+ T cells than in CD4+.

This table comes from immunoSEQ multiplex PCR, and its TCRdb copy is limited to in-frame clones, with some not included. This table has about 55,000 clones, approximately 86% appearing once. For this clone: As yet, its antigen is unknown.

The V and J ends lost 7 bases and 3 bases, in that order; junction bases with no gene match: 8. This CDR3 spans 14 amino acids. Germline assignment: CDR1 MDHEN and CDR2 SYDVKM. Sequencing used CD4+ or CD8+ T cells sorted from blood, obtained in a trial of the OX40 agonist ivuxolimab. The TCR comes from an adult with an advanced solid tumor such as melanoma, head and neck, liver or kidney cancer. The chain uses TRBV28 and TRBJ2-7; 8 bases are a match to TRBD1. CDR3: CASTVPGTGYEQYF. In DNA, the CDR3 is TGTGCCAGCACGGTCCCGGGGACAGGCTACGAGCAGTACTTC. Based on the CDR3 plus reference TRBV28 and TRBJ2-7, the full variable domain is DVKVTQSSRYLVKRTGEKVFLECVQDMDHENMFWYRQDPGLGLRLIYFSYDVKMKEKGDIPEGYSVSREKKERFSLILESASTNQTSMYLCASTVPGTGYEQYFGPGTRLTVT.